This T cell receptor beta chain was obtained from a study of long-term antiretroviral therapy in people with HIV (dated by TCRdb to 2022 to 2024). In the study overall: The earliest samples were collected approximately a decade before the 2015 WHO recommendation for immediate ART, a period when ART was typically delayed until CD4 counts fell. A retrospective serial study tested whether changes in peripheral blood TRB repertoire composition and diversity were associated with ART initiation and durable HIV suppression. From 25 to 30 adults with confirmed HIV infection, the cohort provided 150 to 200 cryopreserved PBMC samples, gathered serially across a mean of roughly 6 years (range 1-12). About 35% of the 30 participants with HIV were female. Test extractions of a monoclonal T-cell line alongside fewer than 40 polyclonal samples showed no cross-contamination during QIAcube processing. What the authors observed across the whole study: A significant increase in TRB diversity was found to be associated with ART initiation, although TRB diversity was observed to remain significantly below that of transplant donor controls even after long-term ART. Owing to limited PBMC availability, only the TCR beta chain was sequenced, without alpha chain pairing. Inferences about post-ART repertoire changes are limited because no data were available on ART adherence, viral resistance or therapy changes. The samples span the years 2004 to 2017, and the ART regimens used at that time may not be as effective as current regimens. Expanded TRB clones identified before ART initiation dominated the repertoire across all time points, though the dominance fluctuated and decreased in many PLHIV after ART. Because pre-ART samples had limited cell numbers, unsorted PBMC were profiled rather than sorted CD4+ and CD8+ T cells. CDR3 length ranges in HIV repertoires were narrower than in controls, and network structure suggested an antigen-experienced repertoire with only a slight naive shift after ART.

The immunoSEQ hsTCRB v3.0 assay was used at survey level resolution to sequence the TRB variable region. A depth of 40,000-50,000 T-cell genomes per sample was targeted for TRB sequencing. Pooled TRB libraries were sequenced on an Illumina MiSeq with a v3 150-cycle kit. On the authors' methods: Repertoire analysis ran in R within a reproducible Nextflow workflow covering QC, data transformation and analysis. LymphoSeq2, an R package for AIRR-Seq data exploration, was used to implement custom analyses. A handful of samples yielding fewer than 5000 total TRB sequences were excluded, leaving 188 analyzed HIV repertoires. Of the approximately 190 retained HIV repertoires, over 55 were collected before and about 130 after ART initiation. Repertoires were downsampled to 5000 TRB nucleotide sequences, and summary statistics were averaged over 100 downsampling iterations. The analysis kept only TRB sequences whose CDR3 regions were at least seven amino acids long. A Shannon entropy-derived clonality score and the Gini coefficient were used to measure diversity. In the repertoire networks, any two of the top 5000 CDR3 amino acid sequences were linked whenever the two sequences differed by an edit distance of one. For TRB CDR3 amino acid sequences, GLIPH2 was used to predict antigen specificity groups and MHC restriction. Known CMV, EBV, HIV or tissue antigen associations were flagged by matching CDR3 amino acid sequences against VDJdb and McPAS-TCR. Pre-ART, post-ART and control groups were compared with Wilcoxon signed-rank tests and Holm-Bonferroni correction. Sourced from immuneACCESS, this table was stored by TCRdb with only in-frame sequences that have V and J called. A share of the clones is absent; for the studies checked, an unresolved V gene accounts for under half, and the remainder has no known explanation. V, J and clone size are taken as reported in that table, and D and trimming were inferred from the DNA itself. Counted in this sample were over 30,000 clones; over 65% of them appeared once. The ten largest clones take up 7.1% of the sample.

To be included, a participant needed at least one PBMC sample from before ART initiation plus at least two post-ART samples. All participants with HIV were treated in the United States of America. Before DNA extraction, cryopreserved samples of about 1-11 million PBMC were thawed and then washed. At the time of the earliest PBMC sample, participants with HIV were aged between roughly 20 and 60 years. Per participant, PBMC samples came from 1-4 timepoints prior to ART initiation and 2-8 timepoints following ART initiation, for a median of 7 samples. Serial HIV viral load, CD4+ T-cell count, ART history and demographic data were obtained for every participant. Genomic DNA was extracted from unsorted PBMC with a Qiagen kit on a QIAcube, processed in batches of 12 samples. Note on this clone: Its specific antigen is unknown. No qualities accompany the bases; no much larger clone lies one base away.

Sequences were derived from unsorted PBMCs, sampled 2 years after starting antiretroviral therapy. The receptor's source is a woman between 45 and 60 years old with HIV.

The CDR3 region: CASSVRTSGGDEQFF. The bases are TGTGCCAGCAGCGTGAGGACTAGCGGGGGGGATGAGCAGTTCTTC. This chain joins TRBV9 to TRBJ2-1; 15 central bases correspond to TRBD2. From V the trimming removes 2 bases and from J it removes 8 bases, while the gene matches leave 2 bases of the junction unaccounted for. The germline V gene supplies CDR1 SGDLS and CDR2 YYNGEE. Reading from cysteine to phenylalanine, the CDR3 counts 15 amino acids. This entry keeps only the CDR3 DNA: 45 bases, framed from base 1.